The 24 T cell receptor beta chains below were found in one sample sequenced in a study of identical twins. TCRdb independently ran MiXCR on the 5' RACE reads; one entry per CDR3 protein. The repertoire holds 210,000 or so distinct CDR3 sequences, with 6% to 9% as singletons. These data are also associated with another study on yellow fever vaccine responses in identical twins.

Specimen: memory (CD45RO+) T cells sorted from blood. These receptors all stem from a woman between 18 and 29 years old in good health.

The V and J genes are TRBV6-5 and TRBJ1-6, with a tentative D call TRBD1 (5 bases). The V gene's germline CDR1 is MNHEY and CDR2 SVGAGI. This CDR3 is 14 amino acids long. The ends were cut back, 1 base at V and 10 bases at J, with 11 bases in the middle. CDR3 in amino acids: CASSYLGDQSPLHF. The CDR3 DNA follows: TGTGCCAGCAGTTACTTAGGGGACCAGTCACCCCTCCACTTT.

The V gene is TRBV7-2, the J gene TRBJ2-7; D may match TRBD1 or TRBD2 (6 bases each). Germline CDR1 is SGHTA and CDR2 is FQGNSA. Trimming stripped 2 bases from V and 4 bases from J, with 12 bases between. The CDR3 extends over 14 amino acids. DNA for the CDR3: TGTGCCAGCAGCTTAAAGCCGGGGGCTTACGAGCAGTACTTC. Its protein is CASSLKPGAYEQYF.

This chain uses TRBV6-2 or TRBV6-3 with TRBJ2-3; no definite D call. CDR1 and CDR2 from the germline V gene are MNHEY and SVGEGT. The V end lost 4 bases, the J end lost 5 bases, and 19 bases lay between the germline ends. The CDR3 is 16 residues long. CDR3 nucleotides: TGTGCCAGCAGTTTGTGGGCGGAAGCAGATGGAGATACGCAGTATTTT. Its protein product is CASSLWAEADGDTQYF.

This clonotype was detected a few times. A read error may account for a junction end that differs from germline. The chain carries TRBV10-3 and TRBJ2-7, with 11 nucleotides matching TRBD2. The CDR3 contains 15 residues. Germline CDR1 reads ENHRY; CDR2 reads SYGVKD. The CDR3 DNA reads as TGCGCCATCAGTACTAGCGGGAGCTTTGGCTACGAGCAGTACTTC. It encodes CAISTSGSFGYEQYF.

This clonotype was detected only a few times. V gene TRBV5-8 combines with J gene TRBJ1-1; D not resolved. The germline V and J ends were trimmed by 1 base and 5 bases, with 12 bases remaining between them. CDR1 SGHTS and CDR2 YDEGEE come from the germline V gene. The CDR3 spans 14 residues. This CDR3 reads CASSLLLWETEAFF. The DNA of the CDR3 is TGTGCCAGCAGCTTGTTGTTGTGGGAGACTGAAGCTTTCTTT.

This chain uses TRBV28 with TRBJ1-1; D is unresolved. V lost 6 bases and J 5 bases, leaving 13 bases between the germline ends. The germline V gene encodes CDR1 MDHEN and CDR2 SYDVKM. The CDR3 spans 13 residues. The CDR3 DNA is TGTGCCAGCAGCGTCGCTGCGACGACTGAAGCTTTCTTT. Encoded protein: CASSVAATTEAFF. The variable domain in full, with the rest retrieved from reference TRBV28 and TRBJ1-1, is DVKVTQSSRYLVKRTGEKVFLECVQDMDHENMFWYRQDPGLGLRLIYFSYDVKMKEKGDIPEGYSVSREKKERFSLILESASTNQTSMYLCASSVAATTEAFFGQGTRLTVV.

This clonotype was observed many times. This chain connects TRBV20-1 to TRBJ2-7; the D is unclear. Germline CDR1 reads DFQATT; CDR2 reads SNEGSKA (reference sequence). V shed 3 bases and J shed 6 bases, with 9 bases lying between them. The CDR3 runs to 11 residues. The CDR3 region has the DNA TGCAGTGCTAGTACTCAGTTCGAGCAGTACTTC. Its protein product is CSASTQFEQYF.

This chain joins TRBV11-2 and TRBJ2-4; TRBD2 matches at 14 bases. CDR1 and CDR2 (germline): SGHAT, FQNNGV. The trim removed 6 bases at V and 3 bases at J, leaving 1 base unmatched. The CDR3 runs to 15 residues. The CDR3 spells CASRGLAGVKNIQYF. Here the CDR3 DNA reads TGTGCCAGCAGGGGACTAGCGGGAGTCAAAAACATTCAGTACTTC.

This clonotype showed up many times. J is TRBJ2-2 and V is TRBV6-4, with 8 bases fitting TRBD1. Losses at the gene ends were 6 bases for V and 1 base for J; bases not matched to a gene: 7. In germline, CDR1 is MRHNA, CDR2 SNTAGT. This CDR3 spans 16 amino acids. The CDR3 spells CASSPTGDGNTGELFF. The CDR3 coding sequence is TGTGCCAGCAGCCCGACAGGGGACGGGAACACCGGGGAGCTGTTTTTT.

The V gene is TRBV20-1, the J gene TRBJ1-1; D gene ambiguous. Trimming removed 6 bases from V and 6 bases from J, with 14 bases in between. Germline CDR1 and CDR2: DFQATT and SNEGSKA (reference sequence). The CDR3 runs 12 residues. The CDR3 DNA reads as TGCAGTGCGACAAGGTCTCGGCCTGAAGCTTTCTTT. Amino acid sequence: CSATRSRPEAFF.

This chain joins TRBV7-4 and TRBJ2-7; D may correspond to TRBD1 or TRBD2 (5 bases each). The V and J ends lost 1 base and 3 bases respectively, with 22 bases between them. The CDR3 is made up of 18 amino acids. The germline CDR1 and CDR2 sequences are SGHVT and SQSDAQ. The CDR3 is CASSLDLIGRDGHYEQYF. DNA of the CDR3: TGTGCCAGCAGCTTAGATCTTATCGGTCGGGACGGACACTACGAGCAGTACTTC.

The chain uses TRBV6-1 and TRBJ1-1, with 7 nucleotides matching TRBD1. Germline V gene lookup returns CDR1 MNHNS and CDR2 SASEGT. Trimming removed 11 bases from V and 1 base from J; junction bases left unmatched: 10. The CDR3 covers 14 residues. The CDR3 region has the DNA TGTGCCGGATTCTCCCGGGACAGGAACACTGAAGCTTTCTTT. Translation gives CAGFSRDRNTEAFF.

This clonotype was detected ten times or more. The chain combines TRBV12-3 or TRBV12-4 with TRBJ2-5, with no clear D. Trimming left V 6 bases short and J 0 bases short, with 8 bases between. The CDR3 runs 13 residues. The CDR3 nucleotides read TGTGCCAGCAGATCTACTAACCAAGAGACCCAGTACTTC. Protein sequence: CASRSTNQETQYF.

Many counts were recorded for this clonotype. The chain links TRBV6-5 to TRBJ2-1; the D is unclear. The germline V gene has CDR1 MNHEY and CDR2 SVGAGI. With 0 bases removed from V and 5 bases from J, the gap between germline ends came to 8 bases. There are 14 residues in the CDR3. The CDR3: CASSYSWVDNEQFF. As DNA, the CDR3 is TGTGCCAGCAGTTACTCTTGGGTCGACAATGAGCAGTTCTTC.

The genes are TRBV7-9 and TRBJ2-7, with D possibly being TRBD1 (6 bases). Between the trimmed V and J ends, which lost 5 bases and 2 bases, there was a span of 19 bases. The CDR3 totals 16 residues. CDR1 is SEHNR and CDR2 is FQNEAQ in the germline V gene (reference sequence). This CDR3 reads CASSQSDSLRPYEQYF. CDR3 coding DNA: TGTGCCAGCAGCCAATCGGACAGCCTAAGGCCCTACGAGCAGTACTTC.

This clonotype appeared many times. This rearrangement joins TRBV11-1 to TRBJ2-7; possibly TRBD1 for D (6 bases). V lost 6 bases and J 4 bases, leaving 16 bases between the germline ends. This CDR3 contains 14 residues. Germline V gene lookup returns CDR1 SGHAT and CDR2 FQDESV (reference sequence). CDR3 coding DNA: TGTGCCAGCAGAATTTCCAACCAGGGGTACGAGCAGTACTTC. Encoded protein: CASRISNQGYEQYF.

The CDR3 sequence is CASSLWSRNTIYF. CDR3 nucleotides: TGTGCCAGCAGCTTATGGAGCAGAAACACCATATATTTT. The rearrangement joins TRBV13 to TRBJ1-3; D remains ambiguous. CDR1 is PRHDT, CDR2 FYEKMQ, per germline (reference sequence). The germline V and J ends were trimmed by 2 bases and 5 bases, with 7 bases remaining between them. This CDR3 contains 13 residues.

This clonotype showed up just a few times. The genes are TRBV10-2 and TRBJ2-3; D may correspond to TRBD1 or TRBD2 (5 bases each). V was pared by 7 bases and J by 3 bases, with 14 bases between. The V gene's germline CDR1 is WSHSY and CDR2 SAAADI. The CDR3 runs to 14 residues. CDR3 residues: CASNRDGPTDTQYF. In DNA form, the CDR3 reads TGCGCCAGCAATCGGGACGGACCAACAGATACGCAGTATTTT.

In this sample, this clonotype turned up a few times. V gene TRBV4-2 combines with J gene TRBJ2-1, with 9 bases that match TRBD2. V dropped 0 bases and J dropped 5; count of bases not matched to a gene: 8. The CDR3 extends over 17 amino acids. CDR1 LGHNA and CDR2 YNFKEQ come from the germline V gene. CDR3 sequence reads: CASSQEGNSGSNNEQFF. The CDR3 coding sequence is TGTGCCAGCAGCCAAGAAGGTAATAGCGGGAGTAACAATGAGCAGTTCTTC.

This clonotype was seen more than once but under ten times. The genes are TRBV5-1 and TRBJ2-7, with 9 positions matching TRBD1. The CDR3 totals 14 residues. V lost 5 bases and J lost 4; bases outside the gene matches: 7. Germline assignment: CDR1 SGHRS and CDR2 YFSETQ. As DNA, the CDR3 is TGCGCCAGCAGTTCTACCGGGACAGGGTACGAGCAGTACTTC. Translated, it gives CASSSTGTGYEQYF.

Note on this clonotype: A much more abundant neighbour one base away suggests this may be a read error. The rearrangement joins TRBV4-3 to TRBJ2-1; TRBD2 is a possible D gene (5 bases). This CDR3 contains 13 residues. Trimming pared 5 bases from V and 12 bases from J, leaving 17 bases between. CDR1 LGHNA and CDR2 YSLEER come from the germline V gene. DNA for the CDR3: TGCGCCAGCAGCGTGGAACTCGGGGATGTGCAGTTCTTC. Amino acid sequence: CASSVELGDVQFF.

This clonotype occurred a few times. The chain couples TRBV24-1 to TRBJ2-3; D ambiguous. The CDR3 is made up of 14 amino acids. CDR1 and CDR2 (germline): KGHDR, SFDVKD. V was cut by 5 bases and J by 4 bases, with 12 bases left in between. CDR3 sequence: CATSVLGSPDTQYF. CDR3 DNA sequence: TGTGCCACCAGTGTACTCGGATCACCAGATACGCAGTATTTT.

V and J are TRBV9 and TRBJ2-3; no reliable D call. CDR1 SGDLS and CDR2 YYNGEE come from the germline V gene. V was clipped by 0 bases and J by 0 bases, with 11 bases between them. The CDR3 spans 16 residues. The CDR3 sequence is CASSVAPTRSTDTQYF. CDR3 nucleotides: TGTGCCAGCAGCGTAGCCCCGACAAGGAGCACAGATACGCAGTATTTT.

This chain connects TRBV2 to TRBJ2-7; 8 positions match TRBD2. There are 15 residues in the CDR3. Germline loops: CDR1 SNHLY, CDR2 FYNNEI. Trimming took 1 base from V and 2 from J; bases not matched to a gene: 4. CDR3 protein: CASSEDSGVTYEQYF. The CDR3 DNA reads TGTGCCAGCAGTGAAGATAGCGGGGTTACCTACGAGCAGTACTTC.